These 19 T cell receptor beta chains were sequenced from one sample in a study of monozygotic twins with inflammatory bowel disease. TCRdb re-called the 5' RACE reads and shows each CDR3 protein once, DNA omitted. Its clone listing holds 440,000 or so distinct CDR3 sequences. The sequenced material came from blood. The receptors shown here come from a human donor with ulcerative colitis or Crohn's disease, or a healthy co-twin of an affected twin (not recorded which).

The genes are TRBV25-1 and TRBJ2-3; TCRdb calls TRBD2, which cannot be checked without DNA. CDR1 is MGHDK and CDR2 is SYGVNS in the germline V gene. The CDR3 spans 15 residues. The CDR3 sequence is CASSLGLAAGDTQYF.

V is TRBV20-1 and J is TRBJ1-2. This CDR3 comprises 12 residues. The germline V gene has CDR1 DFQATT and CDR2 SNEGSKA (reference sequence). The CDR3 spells CSAGRDNYGYTF.

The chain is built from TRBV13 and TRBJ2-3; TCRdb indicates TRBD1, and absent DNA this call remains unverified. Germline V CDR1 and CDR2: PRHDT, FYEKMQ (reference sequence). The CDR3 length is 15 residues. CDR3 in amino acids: CASTLALFGTDTQYF.

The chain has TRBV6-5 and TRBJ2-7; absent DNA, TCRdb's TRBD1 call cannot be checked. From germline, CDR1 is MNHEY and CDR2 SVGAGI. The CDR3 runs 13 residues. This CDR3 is CATKDRGSGEQYF.

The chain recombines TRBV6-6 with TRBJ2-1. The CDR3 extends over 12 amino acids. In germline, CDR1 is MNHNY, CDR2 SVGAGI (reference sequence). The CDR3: CASSNTRNEQFF.

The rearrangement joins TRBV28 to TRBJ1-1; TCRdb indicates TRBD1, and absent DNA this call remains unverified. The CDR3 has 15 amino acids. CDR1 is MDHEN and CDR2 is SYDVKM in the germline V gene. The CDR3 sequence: CASSSPQEQNTEAFF.

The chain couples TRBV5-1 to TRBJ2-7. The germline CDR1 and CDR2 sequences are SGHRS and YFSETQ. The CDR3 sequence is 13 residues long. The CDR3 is CASSLQAYYEQYF.

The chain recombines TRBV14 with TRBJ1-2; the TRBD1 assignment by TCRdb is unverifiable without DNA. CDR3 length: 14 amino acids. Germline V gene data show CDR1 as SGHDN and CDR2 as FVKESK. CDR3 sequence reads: CASSQGRGHYGYTF.

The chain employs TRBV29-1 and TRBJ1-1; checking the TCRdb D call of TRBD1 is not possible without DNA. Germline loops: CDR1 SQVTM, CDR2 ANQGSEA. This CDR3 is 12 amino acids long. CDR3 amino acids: CSVVTGSTEAFF.

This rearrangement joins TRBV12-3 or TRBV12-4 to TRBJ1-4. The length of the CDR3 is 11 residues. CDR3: CASMFEEKLFF.

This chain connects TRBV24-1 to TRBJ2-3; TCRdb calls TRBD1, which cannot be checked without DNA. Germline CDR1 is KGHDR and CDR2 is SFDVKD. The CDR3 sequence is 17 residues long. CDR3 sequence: CATSDLTGDMGRDTQYF.

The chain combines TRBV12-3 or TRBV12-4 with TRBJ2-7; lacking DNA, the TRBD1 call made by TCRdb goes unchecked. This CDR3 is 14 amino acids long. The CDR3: CASSLTTGVYEQYF.

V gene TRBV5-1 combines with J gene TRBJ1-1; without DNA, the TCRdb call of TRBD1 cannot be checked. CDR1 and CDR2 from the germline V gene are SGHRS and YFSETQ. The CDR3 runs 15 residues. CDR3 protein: CASSSGAIRPTEAFF.

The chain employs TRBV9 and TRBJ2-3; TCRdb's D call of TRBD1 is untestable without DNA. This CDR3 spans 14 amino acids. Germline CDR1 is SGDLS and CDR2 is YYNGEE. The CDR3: CASSVGSPADTQYF.

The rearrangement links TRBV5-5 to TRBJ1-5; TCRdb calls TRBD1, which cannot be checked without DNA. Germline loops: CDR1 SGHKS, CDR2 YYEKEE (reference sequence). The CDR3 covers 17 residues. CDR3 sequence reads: CASSQGPGGYSNQPQHF.

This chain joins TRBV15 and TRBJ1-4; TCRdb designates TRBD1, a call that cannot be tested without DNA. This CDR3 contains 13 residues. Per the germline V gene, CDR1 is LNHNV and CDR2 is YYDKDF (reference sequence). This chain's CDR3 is CATGTGEGEKLFF.

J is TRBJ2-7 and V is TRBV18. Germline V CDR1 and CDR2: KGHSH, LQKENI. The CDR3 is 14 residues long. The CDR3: CASSPSGAIYEQYF.

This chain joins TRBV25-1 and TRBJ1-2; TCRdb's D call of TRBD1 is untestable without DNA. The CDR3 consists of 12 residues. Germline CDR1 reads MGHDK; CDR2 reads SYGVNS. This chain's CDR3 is CASSEQGGGYTF.

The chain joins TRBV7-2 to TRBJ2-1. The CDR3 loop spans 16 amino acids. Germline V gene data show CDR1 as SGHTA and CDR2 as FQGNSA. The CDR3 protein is CASSLSGYPSYNEQFF.